The 17 T cell receptor beta chains listed next were all sequenced from one sample in a study of blood T cell repertoires in COVID-19. The method was immunoSEQ multiplex PCR; TCRdb's version includes in-frame clones alone and lacks a portion of them. The data show approximately 300,000 clones, with over 70% seen just once and roughly 1.1% held by the top ten. Sequencing was performed on peripheral blood. The source of these receptors is a woman between 50 and 59 years old with acute or convalescent COVID-19.

This clone occurred a few times. The chain uses TRBV10-3 and TRBJ2-3, with D uncertain. Germline loops: CDR1 ENHRY, CDR2 SYGVKD. Trimming took off 3 bases at V and 6 bases at J, with 4 bases between the two ends. This CDR3 spans 11 amino acids. The chain's CDR3 is CAISDVDTQYF. CDR3 coding DNA: TGTGCCATCAGTGACGTTGATACGCAGTATTTT.

J is TRBJ1-5 and V is TRBV30, with a tentative D call TRBD1 (6 bases). The CDR3 is 14 amino acids. CDR1 GTSNPN and CDR2 SVGIG come from the germline V gene (reference sequence). The ends were cut back, 4 bases at V and 1 base at J, with 11 bases in the middle. This CDR3 is CAWTGGQSNQPQHF. The DNA of the CDR3 is TGTGCCTGGACTGGTGGACAGAGCAATCAGCCCCAGCATTTT. The full variable domain, its missing parts supplied by reference TRBV30 and TRBJ1-5, is SQTIHQWPATLVQPVGSPLSLECTVEGTSNPNLYWYRQAAGRGLQLLFYSVGIGQISSEVPQNLSASRPQDRQFILSSKKLLLSDSGFYLCAWTGGQSNQPQHFGDGTRLSIL.

This clone was seen only a few times. The chain has TRBV7-9 and TRBJ2-3, with D maybe TRBD2 (6 bases). There are 12 residues in the CDR3. V was pared by 5 bases and J by 8 bases, with 11 bases between. The germline V gene encodes CDR1 SEHNR and CDR2 FQNEAQ (reference sequence). Here the CDR3 reads CASSRGGVTQYF. DNA of the CDR3: TGTGCCAGCAGCCGGGGCGGGGTTACGCAGTATTTT.

The chain carries TRBV2 and TRBJ2-7; 7 positions agree with TRBD1. J was trimmed by 9 bases and V by 6 bases; bases with no gene match: 14. Germline-derived CDR1 and CDR2 are SNHLY and FYNNEI. The CDR3 consists of 14 residues. CDR3 nucleotides: TGTGCCAGCAGAGAACTAGGCGAAGGGGGCCGGCAGTACTTC. It is translated as CASRELGEGGRQYF.

This clone was observed a single time. The chain employs TRBV19 and TRBJ2-2, with 15 bases that match TRBD2. This CDR3 comprises 18 residues. V trimming: 5 bases; J trimming: 4 bases; junction bases outside the gene matches: 8. The germline gives CDR1 LNHDA, CDR2 SQIVND (reference sequence). The CDR3 nucleotides are TGTGCCAGTAGTCCCTGGACTAGCGGGGGGGCCAGCACCGGGGAGCTGTTTTTT. Translation: CASSPWTSGGASTGELFF.

The V and J genes are TRBV4-1 and TRBJ2-3, with TRBD2 matching 8 bases. The length of the CDR3 is 16 residues. The ends lost 4 bases at V and 2 bases at J; junction bases unmatched: 8. CDR1 is MGHRA, CDR2 YSYEKL, per germline. DNA of the CDR3: TGCGCCAGCAGCCCCGTCCAGCGGGGGACCACAGATACGCAGTATTTT. It yields the protein CASSPVQRGTTDTQYF.

The rearrangement links TRBV6-6 to TRBJ2-5; 9 positions match TRBD1. V dropped 5 bases and J dropped 10; count of bases not matched to a gene: 8. Germline lookup yields CDR1 MNHNY and CDR2 SVGAGI (reference sequence). The CDR3 totals 13 residues. The CDR3 region has the DNA TGTGCCAGCAGTCTGACAGGGGGGCAAGACCAGTACTTC. Translation gives CASSLTGGQDQYF.

The V gene is TRBV15, the J gene TRBJ1-4; D is uncertain. The V gene's germline CDR1 is LNHNV and CDR2 YYDKDF (reference sequence). Trimming shortened V by 5 bases and J by 14 bases, and 15 bases separated the two germline ends. The CDR3 runs to 12 residues. The CDR3 loop is CATSGGIPWLFF. The CDR3 nucleotides read TGTGCCACCAGCGGCGGGATTCCCTGGCTGTTTTTT.

J is TRBJ2-6 and V is TRBV7-6; TRBD1 aligns across 7 bases. V shed 8 bases and J 0 bases; nucleotides not matched to a gene: 7. The CDR3 is 16 residues long. The germline gives CDR1 SGHVS, CDR2 FNYEAQ. CDR3 bases: TGTGCCAGCGGCGAGGGGGCCCTCTCTGGGGCCAACGTCCTGACTTTC. Residues: CASGEGALSGANVLTF.

In this sample, this clone turned up once. A much larger clone is a single base away; this may be a read error. This sequence joins TRBV5-8 and TRBJ2-5; 7 bases map to TRBD1. Trimming at V came to 5 bases and at J to 3 bases, leaving 4 bases not matched to a gene. The V gene's germline CDR1 is SGHTS and CDR2 YDEGEE. The CDR3 totals 13 residues. CDR3 DNA sequence: TGTGCCAGCAGTTATGACAGGGAAGAGACCCAGTACTTC. It encodes CASSYDREETQYF.

This chain joins TRBV4-1 and TRBJ1-1; 8 nucleotides agree with TRBD1. After removal of 4 bases from V and 1 base from J, the junction contained 2 bases not matched to a gene. The CDR3 totals 14 residues. Per the germline V gene, CDR1 is MGHRA and CDR2 is YSYEKL. CDR3 region: CASSPGQGNTEAFF. DNA for the CDR3: TGCGCCAGCAGCCCTGGACAGGGGAACACTGAAGCTTTCTTT.

This clone was observed a single time. The chain carries TRBV19 and TRBJ2-2, with D perhaps matching TRBD2 (7 bases). Trimming took 2 bases from V and 3 from J, leaving 10 bases between them. Germline loops: CDR1 LNHDA, CDR2 SQIVND (reference sequence). This CDR3 region has 15 residues. CDR3 coding DNA: TGTGCCAGTAGTATACGGGGGGCCTACACCGGGGAGCTGTTTTTT. Protein product: CASSIRGAYTGELFF.

The rearrangement joins TRBV2 to TRBJ1-6; no clear D. The CDR3 has 16 residues. Germline V gives CDR1 SNHLY, CDR2 FYNNEI. V was cut by 6 bases and J by 7 bases, with 19 bases left in between. The CDR3 DNA is TGTGCCAGCAGCCCGTTGACGTTAAGGGAGAATTCACCCCTCCACTTT. It specifies CASSPLTLRENSPLHF.

The chain couples TRBV19 to TRBJ1-5; D perhaps matches TRBD1 (6 bases). This CDR3 comprises 13 residues. The germline V and J ends were trimmed by 6 bases and 5 bases, with 11 bases remaining between them. The germline CDR1 and CDR2 sequences are LNHDA and SQIVND (reference sequence). CDR3 nucleotides: TGTGCCAGTAGCGGGACACTGGATCAGCCCCAGCATTTT. As protein: CASSGTLDQPQHF.

CDR3 in amino acids: CASSDQRTEAFF. CDR3 nucleotides: TGTGCCAGCAGCGATCAGAGGACTGAAGCTTTCTTT. This chain joins TRBV9 and TRBJ1-1; no definite D call. The CDR3 runs 12 residues. Trimming shortened V by 3 bases and J by 5 bases, and 8 bases separated the two germline ends. Germline V gene data show CDR1 as SGDLS and CDR2 as YYNGEE.

The V call is TRBV29-1, the J call TRBJ2-3; TRBD1 aligns across 7 bases. CDR1 and CDR2 (germline): SQVTM, ANQGSEA. The CDR3 has 13 residues. Germline trimming cut 5 bases from V and 0 bases from J; bases unmatched to any gene: 2. Here the CDR3 reads CSVRDSSTDTQYF. In nucleotides, the CDR3 is TGCAGCGTTCGGGACAGTAGCACAGATACGCAGTATTTT.

The CDR3 region is CASSNMGAGGPETQYF. The CDR3 nucleotides read TGCGCCAGCAGCAATATGGGGGCGGGAGGGCCGGAGACCCAGTACTTC. The rearrangement links TRBV5-1 to TRBJ2-5; 9 nucleotides agree with TRBD2. The germline V gene has CDR1 SGHRS and CDR2 YFSETQ. The V gene end was trimmed by 4 bases and the J gene end by 5 bases; junction bases not matched to a gene: 12. The CDR3 has 16 amino acids.